The present entry profiles one T cell receptor (beta chain) with its context. Its antigen is still unknown. This CDR3 spans 12 amino acids. CDR1 is SEHNR, CDR2 FQNEAQ, per germline (reference sequence). V dropped 5 bases and J dropped 2 bases, with 7 bases sitting between them. This specimen belongs to a study of T cell responses to AZD1222 COVID-19 vaccine. Overall study findings and caveats: Spike-specific TCR breadth and depth rose after two AZD1222 doses. White British ancestry dominated among donors, who included more females, and clonal diversity was possibly underestimated.

Sequencing used immunoSEQ multiplex PCR; TCRdb keeps in-frame clones, though not all of them. The top ten hold 2.8% of the sample, which has 75,000 to 95,000 clones, about nine tenths seen once. Sequenced here: peripheral blood, sampled on day 0 of MenACWY control vaccination. The chain carries TRBV7-9 and TRBJ2-7; D unclear. This TCR was sampled from an adult in good health. The CDR3 DNA follows: TGTGCCAGCAGCAGGGCAACCTACGAGCAGTACTTC. Amino acids: CASSRATYEQYF.